What follows is one T cell receptor (beta chain) and its context. No antigen is known for it. The donors, aged about 6 to 90, were healthy Caucasians from Russia. This sample is drawn from a study of blood T cells in healthy people across ages. Broader study findings: Per million T cells, TCR beta diversity dropped roughly linearly as age increased.

A second roughly 7 to 11 cycle PCR used barcoded and J-beta primers. MiXCR, applied by TCRdb to the 5' RACE reads, yields one record per CDR3 protein. The sample records about 640,000 distinct CDR3 sequences, less than 45% being singletons. In germline, CDR1 is SQVTM, CDR2 ANQGSEA. Trimming took 4 bases from V and 7 from J, leaving 13 bases between them. The CDR3 has 12 residues. The gene calls are TRBV29-1 and TRBJ1-2; no firm D call. This sequence originates from a man older than 75 in good health. The sequencing input was blood. The CDR3 region is CSVGRESRGYTF. DNA for the CDR3: TGCAGCGTTGGAAGAGAGTCCCGTGGCTACACCTTC. Supplemented by reference TRBV29-1 and TRBJ1-2, the full variable domain reads SAVISQKPSRDICQRGTSLTIQCQVDSQVTMMFWYRQQPGQSLTLIATANQGSEATYESGFVIDKFPISRPNLTFSTLTVSNMSPEDSSIYLCSVGRESRGYTFGSGTRLTVV.